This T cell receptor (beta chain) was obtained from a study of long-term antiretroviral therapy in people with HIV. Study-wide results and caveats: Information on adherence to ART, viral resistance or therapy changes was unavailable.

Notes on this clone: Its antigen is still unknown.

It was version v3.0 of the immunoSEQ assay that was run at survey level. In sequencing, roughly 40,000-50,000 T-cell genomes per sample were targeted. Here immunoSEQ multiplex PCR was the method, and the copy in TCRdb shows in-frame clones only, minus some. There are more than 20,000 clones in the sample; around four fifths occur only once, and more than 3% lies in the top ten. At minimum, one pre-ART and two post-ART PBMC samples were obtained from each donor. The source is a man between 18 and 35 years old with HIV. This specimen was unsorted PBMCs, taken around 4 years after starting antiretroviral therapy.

Written as DNA, the CDR3 is TGCGCCAGCAGCGACCTTCTGGGCCGGACCGATGGCTACACCTTC. It translates to CASSDLLGRTDGYTF. The gene calls are TRBV5-1 and TRBJ1-2; D is ambiguous. The CDR3 extends over 15 amino acids. Between the trimmed V and J ends, which lost 4 bases and 6 bases, there was a span of 19 bases. The germline V gene has CDR1 SGHRS and CDR2 YFSETQ.